This T cell receptor (beta chain) emerged from a study of CD8 T cells in ankylosing spondylitis. Points on this clonotype: Its antigen remains unidentified. Given a much more abundant clone one base away, this may be a read error.

From germline, CDR1 is SGHVS and CDR2 FQNEAQ. The V end was cut by 2 bases, the J end by 9 bases, with 14 bases between. This CDR3 is 14 amino acids long. 5'-RACE, quantitative and with molecular barcodes, yielded the TCR beta libraries. TCRdb analysed the 5' RACE reads with MiXCR anew, one entry per CDR3 protein. Found here are 200,000 to 300,000 distinct CDR3 sequences, approximately 10% of them singletons; the top ten hold 2.6%. Findings and limits, study-wide: In ankylosing spondylitis patients, matched synovial fluid reportedly showed significant enrichment of disease-linked clones. There was a TCR beta motif, made of several highly homologous variants, that appeared characteristic of ankylosing spondylitis blood. Clones linked to the disease showed a CD8+ phenotype. They occurred at relatively low frequencies in peripheral blood.

V and J are TRBV7-8 and TRBJ2-1; tentative D call: TRBD2 (6 bases). This clonotype was obtained from a male donor with ankylosing spondylitis or in good health (not recorded which). Material: blood, either unsorted or a sorted T cell fraction (not recorded which). The CDR3 sequence: CASSLITGVPEQFF. Here the CDR3 DNA reads TGTGCCAGCAGCTTAATTACGGGAGTCCCTGAGCAGTTCTTC.